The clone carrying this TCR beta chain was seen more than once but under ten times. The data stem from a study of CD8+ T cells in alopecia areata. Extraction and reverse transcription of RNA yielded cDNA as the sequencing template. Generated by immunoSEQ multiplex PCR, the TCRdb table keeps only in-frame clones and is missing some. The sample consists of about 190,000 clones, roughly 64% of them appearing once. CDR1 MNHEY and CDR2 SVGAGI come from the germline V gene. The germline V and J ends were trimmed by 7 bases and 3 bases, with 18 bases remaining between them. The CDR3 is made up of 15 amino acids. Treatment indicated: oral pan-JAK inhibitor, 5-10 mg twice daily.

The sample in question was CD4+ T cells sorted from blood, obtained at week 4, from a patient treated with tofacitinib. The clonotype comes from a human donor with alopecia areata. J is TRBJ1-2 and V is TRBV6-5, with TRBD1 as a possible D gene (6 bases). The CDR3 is CASTSGDPGDYGYTF. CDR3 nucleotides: TGTGCCAGCACCTCCGGAGACCCAGGGGACTATGGCTACACCTTC.